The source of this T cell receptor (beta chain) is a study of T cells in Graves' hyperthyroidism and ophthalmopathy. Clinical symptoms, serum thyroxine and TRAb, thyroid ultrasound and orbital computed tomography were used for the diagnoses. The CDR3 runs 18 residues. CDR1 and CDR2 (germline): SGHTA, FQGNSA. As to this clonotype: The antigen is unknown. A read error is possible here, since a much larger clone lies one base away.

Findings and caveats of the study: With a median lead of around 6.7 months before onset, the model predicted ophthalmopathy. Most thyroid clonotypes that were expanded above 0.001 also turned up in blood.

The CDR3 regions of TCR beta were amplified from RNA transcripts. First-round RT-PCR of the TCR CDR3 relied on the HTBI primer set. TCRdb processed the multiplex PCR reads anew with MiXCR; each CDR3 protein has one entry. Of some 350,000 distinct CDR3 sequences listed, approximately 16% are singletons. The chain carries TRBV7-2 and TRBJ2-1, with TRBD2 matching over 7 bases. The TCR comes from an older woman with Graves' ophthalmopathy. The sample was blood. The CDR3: CASSLDFGRREPYNKQFF. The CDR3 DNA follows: TGTGCCAGCAGCTTAGATTTTGGGCGGCGGGAGCCCTACAATAAGCAGTTCTTC.